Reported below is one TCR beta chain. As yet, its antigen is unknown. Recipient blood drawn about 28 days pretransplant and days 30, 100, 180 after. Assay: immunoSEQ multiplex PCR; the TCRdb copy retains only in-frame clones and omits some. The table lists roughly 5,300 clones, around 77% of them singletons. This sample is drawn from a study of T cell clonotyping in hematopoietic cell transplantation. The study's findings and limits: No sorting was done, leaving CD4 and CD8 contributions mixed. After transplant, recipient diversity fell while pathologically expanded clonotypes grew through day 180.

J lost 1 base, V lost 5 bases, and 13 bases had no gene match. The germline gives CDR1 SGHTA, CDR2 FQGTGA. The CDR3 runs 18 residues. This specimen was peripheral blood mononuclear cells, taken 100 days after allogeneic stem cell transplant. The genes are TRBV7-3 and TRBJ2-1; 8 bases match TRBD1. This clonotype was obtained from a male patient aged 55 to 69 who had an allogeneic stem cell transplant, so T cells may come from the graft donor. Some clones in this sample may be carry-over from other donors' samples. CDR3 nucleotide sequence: TGTGCCAGCAGCCCAACGGGACAGGTTCCTAGGTCCTACAATGAGCAGTTCTTC. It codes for CASSPTGQVPRSYNEQFF.